Reported below is one T cell receptor (beta chain). This entry belongs to a study of blood T cell repertoires in COVID-19. The wider study: The origin of the acute and convalescent COVID-19 samples was the United States, Italy and Spain. T cells, B-cell-depleted T cells, or PBMCs provided the cDNA or gDNA that served as material.

It was during active infection that Seattle patients were enrolled and then longitudinally followed. Per the original data handling: From reference gene primer amplification, estimates of nucleated cell counts were derived. The data were produced by immunoSEQ multiplex PCR, yet TCRdb's version contains in-frame clones alone and is incomplete. V and J calls and clone size come straight from that table; D and trimming were deduced from the DNA. The sample shows approximately 300,000 clones, more than 80% of them seen only once. Germline-derived CDR1 and CDR2 are SGHAT and FQNNGV. Trimming cost V 7 bases and J 7 bases, with 14 bases left between them. The CDR3 is 12 residues long.

The chain recombines TRBV11-2 with TRBJ2-7; D is undetermined. The clonotype comes from a woman aged 45-59 years with COVID-19, enrolled during active disease. The sequenced sample consisted of peripheral blood. CDR3 region: CASTPHPGEQYF. CDR3 sequence (DNA): TGTGCCAGCACCCCACATCCCGGGGAGCAGTACTTC. Supplemented by reference TRBV11-2 and TRBJ2-7, the full variable domain reads EAGVAQSPRYKIIEKRQSVAFWCNPISGHATLYWYQQILGQGPKLLIQFQNNGVVDDSQLPKDRFSAERLKGVDSTLKIQPAKLEDSAVYLCASTPHPGEQYFGPGTRLTVT.